This entry describes one T cell receptor (beta chain). The antigen is undetermined. These data are taken from a study of response to subunit inactivated influenza vaccine. Study results and caveats: Each seasonal influenza vaccination recruits few new T cells, the authors suggested.

TCRdb analysed the RT-PCR reads with MiXCR anew, one entry per CDR3 protein. The sample shows around 580,000 distinct CDR3 sequences, around 15% of them seen only once. The CDR3 has 12 residues. Germline CDR1 is SQVTM and CDR2 is ANQGSEA. Trimming took 4 bases from V and 2 from J, leaving 7 bases between them. The source material was PBMCs from blood, sampled 11 to 12 days after vaccination. The receptor comes from a man aged 50 to 59 who received an inactivated influenza vaccine. The J gene is TRBJ2-3, the V gene TRBV29-1; no firm D call. Here the CDR3 DNA reads TGCAGCGTTGTTATGACCACAGATACGCAGTATTTT. It translates to CSVVMTTDTQYF.